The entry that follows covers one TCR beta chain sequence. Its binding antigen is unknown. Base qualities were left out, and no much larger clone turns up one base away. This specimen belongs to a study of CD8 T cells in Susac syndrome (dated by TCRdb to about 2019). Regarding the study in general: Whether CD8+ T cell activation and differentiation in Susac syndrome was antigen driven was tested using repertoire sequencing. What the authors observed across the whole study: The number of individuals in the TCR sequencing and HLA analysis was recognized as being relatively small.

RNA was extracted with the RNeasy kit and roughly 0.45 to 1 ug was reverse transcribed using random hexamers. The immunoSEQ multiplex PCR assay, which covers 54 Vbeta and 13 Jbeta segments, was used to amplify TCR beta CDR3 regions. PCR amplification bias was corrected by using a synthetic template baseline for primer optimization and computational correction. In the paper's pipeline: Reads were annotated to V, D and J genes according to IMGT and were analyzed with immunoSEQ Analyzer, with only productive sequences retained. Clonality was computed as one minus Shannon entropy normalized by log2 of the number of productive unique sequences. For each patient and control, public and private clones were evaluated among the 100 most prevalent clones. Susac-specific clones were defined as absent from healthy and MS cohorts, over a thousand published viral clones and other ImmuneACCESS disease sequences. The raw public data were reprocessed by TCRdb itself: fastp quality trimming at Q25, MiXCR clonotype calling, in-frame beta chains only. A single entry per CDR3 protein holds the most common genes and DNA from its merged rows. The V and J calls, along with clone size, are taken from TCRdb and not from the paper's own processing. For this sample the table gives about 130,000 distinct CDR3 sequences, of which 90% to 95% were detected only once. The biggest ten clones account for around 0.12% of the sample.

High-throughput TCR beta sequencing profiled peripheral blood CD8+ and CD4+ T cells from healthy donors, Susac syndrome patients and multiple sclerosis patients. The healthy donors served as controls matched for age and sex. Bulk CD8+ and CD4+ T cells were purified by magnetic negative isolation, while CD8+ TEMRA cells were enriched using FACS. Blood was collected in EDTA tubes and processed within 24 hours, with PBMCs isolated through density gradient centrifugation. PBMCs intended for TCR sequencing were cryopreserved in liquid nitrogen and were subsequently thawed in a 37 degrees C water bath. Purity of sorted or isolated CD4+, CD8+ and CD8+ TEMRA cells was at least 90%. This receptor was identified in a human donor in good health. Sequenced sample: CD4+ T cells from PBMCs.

CDR3 reads: CATTLQSSVNTEAFF. The DNA sequence is as follows: TGTGCCACCACTCTCCAATCGTCGGTGAACACTGAAGCTTTCTTT. The rearrangement combines TRBV3-1 with TRBJ1-1; no confident D gene assignment can be made. Trimming at the junction amounts to 10 bases on V and 0 bases on J, and the germline ends lie 18 bases apart. The germline V gene (reference sequence) provides CDR1 LGHDT and CDR2 YNNKEL. The CDR3 has 15 amino acids, counting the end cysteine and phenylalanine. The only DNA kept is the CDR3, 45 bases in frame from the first base.